This entry concerns a single TCR beta chain. The antigen is unknown. Repertoires were generated with immunoSEQ multiplex PCR, while TCRdb's copy carries only in-frame clones and drops some. The sample consists of 23,000 or so clones, approximately 88% of them appearing once. This entry belongs to a study of T cells in localized non-small cell lung cancer. Study results and caveats: Of the top 100 tumor clones, median roughly 53 were in adjacent lung, 25 to 35 among its top 100. The study sequenced only one region of the tumor. As a result, intratumor heterogeneity could not be excluded and remains possible. Adjacent uninvolved lung had the highest clonality, suggesting focused antigen responses. Longer overall survival accompanied higher blood T cell density.

The CDR3 totals 17 residues. Between the trimmed V and J ends, which lost 0 bases and 1 base, there was a span of 13 bases. Germline V gene sequence: CDR1 LGHNA, CDR2 YSLEER. The material was peripheral blood mononuclear cells, obtained before any cancer treatment. The chain is built from TRBV4-3 and TRBJ2-1; D is unresolved. The sequence derives from a woman aged 40-75 years with stage III lung adenocarcinoma. The CDR3 loop is CASSQDGDSRSYNEQFF. In DNA form, the CDR3 reads TGCGCCAGCAGCCAAGATGGAGACTCTCGATCCTACAATGAGCAGTTCTTC.